This T cell receptor (beta chain) originates from a study of blood T cell repertoires in COVID-19. About the research overall: Donors in the United States, Italy and Spain gave samples during acute or convalescent COVID-19. The cDNA or gDNA used as material had been derived from T cells, B-cell-depleted T cells, or PBMCs.

Profiling relied on immunoSEQ multiplex PCR, and the TCRdb table lists in-frame clones only, not all of them. The sample yields roughly 160,000 clones, about four fifths seen once. The V gene's germline CDR1 is WSHSY and CDR2 SAAADI. CDR3 length: 14 amino acids. Losses at the gene ends were 5 bases for V and 3 bases for J; bases not matched to a gene: 6. The chain uses TRBV10-2 and TRBJ1-1; 7 positions agree with TRBD1. The receptor comes from a woman older than 75 with active or convalescent COVID-19. Specimen: peripheral blood. The CDR3 DNA reads TGCGCCAGCAGTAGAGGACAGGTAGACACTGAAGCTTTCTTT. As protein: CASSRGQVDTEAFF.